This T cell receptor (beta chain) was documented in a study of CD8+CD57+ T cells in acquired aplastic anemia. Study context: Sorted cells (CD4+ and CD8+) yielded DNA amounts that averaged around 3.5 ug. CD4+ cell libraries from healthy donors averaged about 10.8 million reads. General study points: Patient and control CD8+ Simpson's diversity was not significantly different. Over 25 shared CD8+ CDR3s appeared highly expressed within patients' immunodominant clones.

This CDR3 has 15 residues. Looked up from germline, CDR1 is SGHTA and CDR2 is FQGNSA. V lost 5 bases and J lost 4; bases outside the gene matches: 8. Using genomic DNA as the template, TCR beta VDJ and CDR3 profiling was carried out. TCRdb re-analysed the reads in MiXCR, keeping a single row per CDR3 protein. The sample yields 100,000 to 150,000 distinct CDR3 sequences, about half seen once. This clonotype was detected a few times. Its antigen is as yet unknown. The chain recombines TRBV7-2 with TRBJ2-7; 10 nucleotides line up with TRBD2. Material: sorted CD4+, CD8+, or CD8+CD57+ T cells (not recorded which) from PBMCs. The origin of this receptor is a human donor in good health, serving as a control. CDR3 sequence: CASSRTSGDTYEQYF. The CDR3 coding sequence is TGTGCCAGCAGCAGGACTAGCGGCGATACTTACGAGCAGTACTTC.